This T cell receptor (beta chain) was sequenced for a study of T cells after yellow fever vaccination. On the study more broadly: Preparation of the low-cell-number fractions used SMART-Seq v4 Ultra Low Input. Study results and caveats: Repertoires obtained by FACS sorting could include abundant clonotypes that entered as contaminants from the bulk population. CD4 and CD8 compartments shared a small share of clonotypes, likely from convergent recombination. Booster sampling recovered most clones from primary vaccination (96% CD4, approximately 90% CD8).

V was cut by 0 bases and J by 6 bases, with 14 bases left in between. Germline CDR1 reads LGHNA; CDR2 reads YSLEER. CDR3 length: 16 amino acids. In regard to this clonotype: Its antigen is still unknown.

MiXCR, applied by TCRdb to the 5' RACE reads, yields one record per CDR3 protein. Among about 510,000 distinct CDR3 sequences listed, 21% were seen once. J is TRBJ2-2 and V is TRBV4-3; D might be TRBD1 (5 bases). Material: PBMCs, obtained 20 to 25 days after the first yellow fever vaccination. This TCR came from a man aged 18 to 29 who received the YFV17D yellow fever vaccine. This chain's CDR3 is CASSQESPGWAGELFF. DNA for the CDR3: TGCGCCAGCAGCCAAGAGAGTCCAGGGTGGGCCGGGGAGCTGTTTTTT.